The rows below give T cell receptor beta chains drawn from one sample of a study of shared clonotypes between healthy human individuals. Assay used: immunoSEQ multiplex PCR; TCRdb lists only in-frame clones, some missing. The sample lists about 2,500,000 clones; more than 90% were seen once. Sequencing was performed on naive CD4+ T cells sorted from blood. These receptor sequences come from a man younger than 35 in good health. Each CDR3 is given with its conserved first and last residue. A D gene is named only where the DNA matches it firmly. The size entry is marked missing in some rows and otherwise reads once, few, many or a size class.

D,J,V,size,CDR3,DNA
.,TRBJ1-1,TRBV4-2,.,CASSQGAKGNTEAFF,TGTGCCAGCAGCCAAGGGGCGAAGGGGAACACTGAAGCTTTCTTT
.,TRBJ2-7,TRBV9,.,CASSVVGRRGGGYEQYF,TGTGCCAGCAGCGTAGTCGGTCGGCGCGGAGGGGGGTACGAGCAGTACTTC
TRBD2,TRBJ2-2,TRBV10-2,.,CASSGEAGVNTGELFF,TGCGCCAGCAGTGGCGAAGCGGGGGTTAACACCGGGGAGCTGTTTTTT
.,TRBJ1-1,TRBV5-4,.,CASSEGQLITNGAFF,TGTGCCAGCAGCGAAGGACAGCTTATAACCAATGGAGCTTTCTTT
TRBD1,TRBJ1-1,TRBV27,.,CASSLSSAGGTEAFF,TGTGCCAGCAGTTTATCGTCGGCAGGGGGGACTGAAGCTTTCTTT
.,TRBJ2-7,TRBV4-3,.,CASSPLMTSSYEQYF,TGCGCCAGCAGCCCATTGATGACCAGCTCCTACGAGCAGTACTTC
TRBD1,TRBJ1-2,TRBV6-5,once,CASSYNGQGSTYGYTF,TGTGCCAGCAGTTATAACGGACAGGGGAGCACCTATGGCTACACCTTC
TRBD2,TRBJ2-1,TRBV30,once,CAWSVERLAGTEQFF,TGTGCCTGGAGTGTAGAAAGGCTAGCGGGGACGGAGCAGTTCTTC
TRBD2,TRBJ2-3,TRBV6-1,.,CASIPGGTGTDTQYF,TGTGCCAGCATCCCGGGAGGGACTGGCACAGATACGCAGTATTTT
TRBD2,TRBJ2-7,TRBV5-6,.,CASRESGRVPSYEQYF,TGTGCCAGCAGAGAGTCGGGGAGGGTCCCATCCTACGAGCAGTACTTC
.,TRBJ1-2,TRBV18,.,CASSPDRIYGYTF,TGTGCCAGCTCACCAGACAGGATATATGGCTACACCTTC